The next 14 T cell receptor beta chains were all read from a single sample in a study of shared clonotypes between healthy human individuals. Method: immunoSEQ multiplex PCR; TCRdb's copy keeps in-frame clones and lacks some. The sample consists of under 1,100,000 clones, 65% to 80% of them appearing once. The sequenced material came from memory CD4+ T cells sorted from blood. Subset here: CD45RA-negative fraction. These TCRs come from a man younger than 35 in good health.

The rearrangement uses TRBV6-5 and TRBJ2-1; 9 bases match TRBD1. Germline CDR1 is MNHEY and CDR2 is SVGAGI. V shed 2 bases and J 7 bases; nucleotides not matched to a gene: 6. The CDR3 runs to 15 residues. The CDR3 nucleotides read TGTGCCAGCAGTTACAGAGGGACAGGGAGTAATGAGCAGTTCTTC. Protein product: CASSYRGTGSNEQFF.

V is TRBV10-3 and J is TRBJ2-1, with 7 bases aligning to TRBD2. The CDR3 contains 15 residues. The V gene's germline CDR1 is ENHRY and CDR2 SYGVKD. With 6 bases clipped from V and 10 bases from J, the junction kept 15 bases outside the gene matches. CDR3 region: CAISFSSGSAGEQFF. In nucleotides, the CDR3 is TGTGCCATCAGCTTCTCTAGCGGTTCAGCTGGGGAGCAGTTCTTC.

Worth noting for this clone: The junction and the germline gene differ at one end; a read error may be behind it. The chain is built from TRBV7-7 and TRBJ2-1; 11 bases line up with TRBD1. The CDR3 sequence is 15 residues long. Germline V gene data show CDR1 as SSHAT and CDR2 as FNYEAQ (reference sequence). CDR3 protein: CASSTGTGGSNEQFF. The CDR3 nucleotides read TGTGCTAGCAGCACAGGGACAGGGGGTAGCAATGAGCAGTTCTTC.

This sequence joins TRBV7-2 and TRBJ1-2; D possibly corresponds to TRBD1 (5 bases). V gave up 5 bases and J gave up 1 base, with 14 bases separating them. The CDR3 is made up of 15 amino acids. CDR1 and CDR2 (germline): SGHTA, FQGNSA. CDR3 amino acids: CASSTRQSSNYGYTF. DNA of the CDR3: TGTGCCAGCAGCACACGACAGAGCAGTAACTATGGCTACACCTTC.

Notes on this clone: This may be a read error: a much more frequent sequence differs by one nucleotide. The CDR3 DNA sequence: TGTGCCAGCAGTCCAGGGAACTCCTATAATTCACCCCTCCACTTT. This codes for CASSPGNSYNSPLHF. The chain joins TRBV6-1 to TRBJ1-6; D is possibly TRBD1 (5 bases). CDR1 is MNHNS, CDR2 SASEGT, per germline. The CDR3 totals 15 residues. V lost 5 bases to trimming and J lost 0 bases, with 8 bases between them.

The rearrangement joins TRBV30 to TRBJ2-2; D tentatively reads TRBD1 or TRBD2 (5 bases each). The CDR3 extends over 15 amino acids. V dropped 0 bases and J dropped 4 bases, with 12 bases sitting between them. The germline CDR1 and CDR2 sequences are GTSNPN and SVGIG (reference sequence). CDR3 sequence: CAWSVRSGTTGELFF. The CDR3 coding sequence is TGTGCCTGGAGTGTACGATCTGGGACCACCGGGGAGCTGTTTTTT.

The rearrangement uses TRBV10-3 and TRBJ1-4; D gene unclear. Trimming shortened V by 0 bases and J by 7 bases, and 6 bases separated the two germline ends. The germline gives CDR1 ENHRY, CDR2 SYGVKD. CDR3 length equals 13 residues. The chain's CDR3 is CAISESLREKLFF. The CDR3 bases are TGTGCCATCAGTGAGTCGTTACGTGAAAAACTGTTTTTT.

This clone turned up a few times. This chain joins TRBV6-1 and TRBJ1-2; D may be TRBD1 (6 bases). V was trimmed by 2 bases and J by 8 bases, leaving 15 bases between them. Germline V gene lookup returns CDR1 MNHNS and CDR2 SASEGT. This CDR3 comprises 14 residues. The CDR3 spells CASSEHGGGQGYTF. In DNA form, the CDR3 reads TGTGCCAGCAGTGAACATGGCGGGGGGCAAGGCTACACCTTC.

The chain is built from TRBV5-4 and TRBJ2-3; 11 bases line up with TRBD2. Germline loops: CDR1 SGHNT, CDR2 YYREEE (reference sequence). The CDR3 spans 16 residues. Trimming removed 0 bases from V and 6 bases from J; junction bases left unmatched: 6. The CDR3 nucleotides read TGTGCCAGCAGCTTGGTTAGCGGGGGGGCCGCGGATACGCAGTATTTT. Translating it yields CASSLVSGGAADTQYF.

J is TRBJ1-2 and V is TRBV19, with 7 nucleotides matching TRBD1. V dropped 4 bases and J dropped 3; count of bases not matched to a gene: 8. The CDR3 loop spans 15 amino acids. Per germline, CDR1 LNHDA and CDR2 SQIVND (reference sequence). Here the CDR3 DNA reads TGTGCCAGTAGTACTTTCAAGGGGACAGACTATGGCTACACCTTC. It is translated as CASSTFKGTDYGYTF.

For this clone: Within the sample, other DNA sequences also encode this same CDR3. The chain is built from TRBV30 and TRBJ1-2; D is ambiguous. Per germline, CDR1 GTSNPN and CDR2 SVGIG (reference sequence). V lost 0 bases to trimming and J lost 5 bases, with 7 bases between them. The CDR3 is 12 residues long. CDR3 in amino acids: CAWSVGDYGYTF. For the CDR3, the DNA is TGTGCCTGGAGTGTAGGCGATTATGGCTACACCTTC.

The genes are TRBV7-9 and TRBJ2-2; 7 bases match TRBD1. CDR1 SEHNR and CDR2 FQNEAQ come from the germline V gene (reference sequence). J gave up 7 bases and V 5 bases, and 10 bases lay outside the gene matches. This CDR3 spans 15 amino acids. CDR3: CASSAGTAAGGELFF. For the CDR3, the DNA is TGTGCCAGCAGCGCAGGGACAGCTGCGGGCGGGGAGCTGTTTTTT.

The chain's CDR3 is CASSSSAGSPTDTQYF. CDR3 DNA: TGCGCCAGCAGCTCCTCAGCGGGGTCCCCTACAGATACGCAGTATTTT. V and J are TRBV5-1 and TRBJ2-3; 7 nucleotides match TRBD2. Unmatched junction bases numbered 10, after V lost 3 bases and J lost 3 bases. Per germline, CDR1 SGHRS and CDR2 YFSETQ. This CDR3 contains 16 residues.

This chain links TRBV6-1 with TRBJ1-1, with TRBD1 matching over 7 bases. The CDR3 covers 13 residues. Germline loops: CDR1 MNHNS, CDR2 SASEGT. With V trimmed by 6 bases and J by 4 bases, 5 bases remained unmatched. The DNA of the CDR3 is TGTGCCAGCAGACCGACAGGGACCACTGAAGCTTTCTTT. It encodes CASRPTGTTEAFF.